Following are 8 T cell receptor beta chains from one sample sequenced in a study of neurological immune-mediated disorders. TCRdb analysed the 5' RACE reads with MiXCR anew, one entry per CDR3 protein. The sample consists of around 97,000 distinct CDR3 sequences, approximately 11% of them appearing once. The sample's time point: longitudinal time-point 3. The sample was PBMCs. Receptors originate from a female donor with HTLV-1-associated myelopathy (HAM/TSP).

This clonotype came up a few times. CDR3 sequence (DNA): TGTGCCAGCAGTCTCAGGGATATTGCAGATACGCAGTATTTT. Amino acids: CASSLRDIADTQYF. The rearrangement uses TRBV28 and TRBJ2-3; possibly TRBD1 for D (5 bases). V lost 5 bases and J lost 4, with 13 bases in between. The CDR3 is 14 residues long. Germline-derived CDR1 and CDR2 are MDHEN and SYDVKM.

The chain links TRBV10-3 to TRBJ1-6; no firm D call. The ends were cut back, 6 bases at V and 8 bases at J, with 14 bases in the middle. Germline CDR1 and CDR2: ENHRY and SYGVKD. CDR3 length: 14 amino acids. The CDR3 DNA follows: TGTGCCATCAGGAATCAGGTAGCAGATTCACCCCTCCACTTT. It encodes CAIRNQVADSPLHF.

This clonotype was counted many times. The chain joins TRBV5-1 to TRBJ2-7, with D perhaps being TRBD1 or TRBD2 (6 bases each). The germline V gene encodes CDR1 SGHRS and CDR2 YFSETQ. V shed 5 bases and J shed 3 bases, with 21 bases lying between them. The CDR3 length is 16 residues. The CDR3 here is CASSFGGAGINYEQYF. CDR3 sequence (DNA): TGCGCCAGCAGTTTCGGGGGCGCAGGGATAAACTACGAGCAGTACTTC. Full variable domain (rest looked up from reference TRBV5-1 and TRBJ2-7): KAGVTQTPRYLIKTRGQQVTLSCSPISGHRSVSWYQQTPGQGLQFLFEYFSETQRNKGNFPGRFSGRQFSNSRSEMNVSTLELGDSALYLCASSFGGAGINYEQYFGPGTRLTVT.

This clonotype came up many times. The V gene is TRBV7-2, the J gene TRBJ2-3; 8 nucleotides line up with TRBD2. CDR3 size: 13 residues. With V trimmed by 9 bases and J by 8 bases, 10 bases remained unmatched. Germline V gene lookup returns CDR1 SGHTA and CDR2 FQGNSA. CDR3 bases: TGTGCCAGTACTACCGGGGGGGCGCCTACGCAGTATTTT. The encoded protein is CASTTGGAPTQYF.

The sample holds many counts of this clonotype. The chain uses TRBV20-1 and TRBJ1-1, with D perhaps matching TRBD1 (5 bases). CDR3 length equals 13 residues. Deletions cut 0 bases from V and 7 bases from J, with 12 bases between. Germline V gene lookup returns CDR1 DFQATT and CDR2 SNEGSKA (reference sequence). For the CDR3, the DNA is TGCAGTGCTAGAGACCGACAGAACCTTGAAGCTTTCTTT. Its translation: CSARDRQNLEAFF.

This clonotype was seen more than once but under ten times. J is TRBJ2-5 and V is TRBV5-1, with 10 nucleotides matching TRBD2. CDR1 is SGHRS and CDR2 is YFSETQ in the germline V gene. The CDR3 is 15 amino acids. J was trimmed by 2 bases and V by 2 bases; bases with no gene match: 3. This CDR3 reads CASSFLAGEQETQYF. Here the CDR3 DNA reads TGCGCCAGCAGCTTCCTAGCGGGGGAACAAGAGACCCAGTACTTC.

Many counts were recorded for this clonotype. The J gene is TRBJ2-1, the V gene TRBV5-6, with a weak D call TRBD2 (6 bases). The germline CDR1 and CDR2 sequences are SGHDT and YYEEEE. CDR3 length: 15 amino acids. With 1 base removed from V and 10 bases from J, the gap between germline ends came to 18 bases. The CDR3 reads CASSLSAGFSWEQFF. In DNA form, the CDR3 reads TGTGCCAGCAGCTTGAGCGCGGGGTTTAGTTGGGAGCAGTTCTTC. The full variable domain, in which reference TRBV5-6 and TRBJ2-1 provide the parts outside the CDR3, is DAGVTQSPTHLIKTRGQQVTLRCSPKSGHDTVSWYQQALGQGPQFIFQYYEEEERQRGNFPDRFSGHQFPNYSSELNVNALLLGDSALYLCASSLSAGFSWEQFFGPGTRLTVL.

This clonotype was observed at least ten times. V gene TRBV2 combines with J gene TRBJ2-1; no definite D call. The CDR3 is 11 residues long. Per the germline V gene, CDR1 is SNHLY and CDR2 is FYNNEI. Trimming cost V 7 bases and J 7 bases, with 8 bases left between them. CDR3 amino acids: CASNRENEQFF. The CDR3 DNA reads as TGTGCCAGCAATAGGGAAAATGAGCAGTTCTTC.